This T cell receptor (beta chain) emerged from a study of tumor-infiltrating lymphocytes in primary liver carcinoma. For blood RNA, unsorted whole blood served as the source, and germline DNA was extracted too. Comment on this clonotype: A junction boundary mismatches the germline segment, possibly from a read error.

Germline CDR1 and CDR2: SGHAT and FQNNGV. The CDR3 extends over 15 amino acids. A constant-region primer primed TCR beta cDNA synthesis from 500 ng of total RNA. Modified slightly, ARM-PCR produced TCR beta libraries over three nested multiplex PCR rounds. Rounds one and two of PCR, each of around 9 cycles, were primed with TRBV1-TRBV30 forward primers and a C-beta reverse primer. Using its own MiXCR run on the multiplex PCR reads, TCRdb lists one record per CDR3 protein. The sample holds a few hundred thousand distinct CDR3 sequences, around three fifths seen once. This clonotype was obtained from a woman aged 25-40 years with primary liver carcinoma and hepatitis B virus infection. The sequencing input was peripheral blood. V usage is TRBV11-2 and J usage is TRBJ2-1; the D gene is possibly TRBD2 (5 bases). The CDR3 DNA is TGTCCCAGCACCTTGGACTTGAGTTCCTACAATGAGCAGTTCTTC. It specifies CPSTLDLSSYNEQFF.